Each of the 3 T cell receptor beta chains below was sequenced from the same sample in a study of identical twins. TCRdb processed the 5' RACE reads anew with MiXCR; each CDR3 protein has one entry. The sample records approximately 1.8 million distinct CDR3 sequences, around 33% being singletons. The sample was cord blood. These receptors all come from a newborn girl in good health.

The chain joins TRBV7-9 to TRBJ2-4; D not resolved. In germline, CDR1 is SEHNR, CDR2 FQNEAQ (reference sequence). The CDR3 totals 16 residues. The V end was cut by 4 bases, the J end by 2 bases, with 15 bases between. The CDR3 region has the DNA TGTGCCAGCAGCTCCGACCCCACATGGACCAAAAACATTCAGTACTTC. Amino acid sequence: CASSSDPTWTKNIQYF.

This chain uses TRBV2 with TRBJ2-7, with 12 nucleotides matching TRBD2. The trim removed 5 bases at V and 7 bases at J, leaving 6 bases unmatched. The CDR3 has 14 amino acids. Looked up from germline, CDR1 is SNHLY and CDR2 is FYNNEI. CDR3 DNA sequence: TGTGCCAGCAGTACCCGGACTAGCGGGAATGAGCAGTACTTC. This translates into CASSTRTSGNEQYF. Based on the CDR3 plus reference TRBV2 and TRBJ2-7, the full variable domain is EPEVTQTPSHQVTQMGQEVILRCVPISNHLYFYWYRQILGQKVEFLVSFYNNEISEKSEIFDDQFSVERPDGSNFTLKIRSTKLEDSAMYFCASSTRTSGNEQYFGPGTRLTVT.

This clonotype was seen more than once but under ten times. V usage is TRBV4-1 and J usage is TRBJ2-1; D gene unclear. The CDR3 extends over 14 amino acids. The germline CDR1 and CDR2 sequences are MGHRA and YSYEKL. V lost 0 bases to trimming and J lost 6 bases, with 9 bases between them. CDR3: CASSQEGRGNEQFF. The CDR3 bases are TGCGCCAGCAGCCAAGAGGGTCGAGGCAATGAGCAGTTCTTC.